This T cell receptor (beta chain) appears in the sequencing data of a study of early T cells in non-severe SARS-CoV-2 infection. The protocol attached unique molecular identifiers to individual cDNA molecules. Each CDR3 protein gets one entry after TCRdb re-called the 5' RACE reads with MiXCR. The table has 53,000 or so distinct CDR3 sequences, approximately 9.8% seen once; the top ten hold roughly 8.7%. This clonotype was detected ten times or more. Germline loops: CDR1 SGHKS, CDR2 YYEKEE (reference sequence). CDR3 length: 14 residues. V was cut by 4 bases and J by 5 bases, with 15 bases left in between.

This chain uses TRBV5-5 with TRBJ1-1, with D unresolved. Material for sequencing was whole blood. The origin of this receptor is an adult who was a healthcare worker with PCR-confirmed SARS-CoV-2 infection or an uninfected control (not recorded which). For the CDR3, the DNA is TGTGCCAGCAGCCCCCGGGGAGGGTGGACTGAAGCTTTCTTT. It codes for CASSPRGGWTEAFF. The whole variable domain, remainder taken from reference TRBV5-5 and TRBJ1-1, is DAGVTQSPTHLIKTRGQQVTLRCSPISGHKSVSWYQQVLGQGPQFIFQYYEKEERGRGNFPDRFSARQFPNYSSELNVNALLLGDSALYLCASSPRGGWTEAFFGQGTRLTVV.